These T cell receptor beta chains were read from a single sample in a study of blood T cell repertoires in COVID-19. Measured with immunoSEQ multiplex PCR; TCRdb has only the in-frame clones, and not every one. Here the sample spans about 120,000 clones, 90% being singletons. Sequenced input: peripheral blood. All receptors derive from a human donor with active COVID-19. The donor label of this sample is uncertain. Each CDR3 is given with its conserved first and last residue. Each record gives: J gene, V gene, clone size, D gene, CDR3 protein, CDR3 DNA. The D gene is left open where the match is weak. Some rows mark clone size as missing; the rest say once, few, many or name a class of expanded clone.

TRBJ2-1 TRBV4-1 NA NA CASSRLEHDEQFF TGCGCCAGCAGCCGCTTGGAGCACGATGAGCAGTTCTTC
TRBJ1-2 TRBV14 NA TRBD1 CASSQGGQGNYGYTF TGTGCCAGCAGCCAAGGAGGACAGGGAAACTATGGCTACACCTTC
TRBJ2-1 TRBV3-1/TRBV3-2 NA TRBD1 CASSPGQGAEDNEQFF TGTGCCAGCAGCCCCGGACAGGGGGCAGAGGACAATGAGCAGTTCTTC
TRBJ2-1 TRBV18 NA NA CASSPPRLSNEQFF TGTGCCAGCTCACCACCCCGACTGTCCAATGAGCAGTTCTTC
TRBJ1-2 TRBV11-2 NA NA CASSLDSGGSGYTF TGTGCCAGCAGCTTAGATTCGGGGGGGTCTGGCTACACCTTC
TRBJ2-7 TRBV27 few TRBD1 CASSKGTGGVYEQYF TGTGCCAGCAGTAAGGGGACAGGGGGTGTATACGAGCAGTACTTC
TRBJ1-1 TRBV2 NA TRBD1 CASRATGAGTEAFF TGTGCCAGCAGGGCGACAGGGGCAGGCACTGAAGCTTTCTTT
TRBJ2-7 TRBV5-1 NA NA CASSLYRGDDEQYF TGCGCCAGCAGCTTGTATAGGGGCGATGACGAGCAGTACTTC
TRBJ2-3 TRBV27 NA TRBD2 CASRRRLAVDTQYF TGTGCCAGCAGAAGGCGACTAGCGGTAGATACGCAGTATTTT
TRBJ1-3 TRBV7-2 NA NA CASSLGSQGGNTIYF TGTGCCAGCAGCTTAGGATCACAGGGTGGAAACACCATATATTTT
TRBJ1-3 TRBV4-1 NA NA CASSHSLRVSAGNTIYF TGCGCCAGCAGCCACTCACTACGGGTATCTGCTGGAAACACCATATATTTT
TRBJ2-1 TRBV10-3 few NA CAISESPGGNEQFF TGTGCCATCAGTGAGTCCCCCGGGGGCAATGAGCAGTTCTTC
TRBJ1-4 TRBV4-1 NA NA CASSQERGMGEKLFF TGCGCCAGCAGCCAAGAAAGGGGGATGGGAGAAAAACTGTTTTTT
TRBJ2-7 TRBV28 NA NA CASSTSGGPTLEQYF NA
TRBJ1-6 TRBV3-1/TRBV3-2 few TRBD1 CASSPTGEGNSPLHF TGTGCCAGCAGCCCGACAGGGGAGGGTAATTCACCCCTCCACTTT
TRBJ2-1 TRBV6-2/TRBV6-3 NA NA CASSSQPNEPFF TGTGCCAGCAGTTCCCAACCGAACGAGCCGTTCTTC
TRBJ2-1 TRBV5-1 NA TRBD2 CASSLEGRAGLNEQFF TGCGCCAGCAGCTTGGAAGGGAGGGCGGGTTTAAATGAGCAGTTCTTC
TRBJ2-3 TRBV13 NA TRBD2 CASSLYGSGGDTQYF TGTGCCAGCAGCTTATACGGTAGCGGGGGCGATACGCAGTATTTT
TRBJ1-1 TRBV6-2/TRBV6-3 NA NA CASSFGRVHTEAFF TGTGCCAGCAGTTTCGGCAGGGTGCACACTGAAGCTTTCTTT
TRBJ2-7 TRBV25-1 NA TRBD1 CASSETISGTGIGEQYF TGTGCCAGCAGTGAGACAATCTCCGGGACAGGGATAGGGGAGCAGTACTTC
TRBJ2-7 TRBV18 NA TRBD1 CASSPTGEIRVHEQYF TGTGCCAGCTCACCAACAGGGGAAATCAGGGTCCACGAGCAGTACTTC
TRBJ2-2 TRBV2 few NA CASSLQARGTGELFF TGTGCCAGCAGTTTACAGGCACGAGGCACCGGGGAGCTGTTTTTT
TRBJ2-7 TRBV4-3 NA TRBD2 CASSQDPTSNEQYF TGCGCCAGCAGCCAAGATCCGACTAGCAACGAGCAGTACTTC
TRBJ2-1 TRBV5-4 NA NA CASSLGGGGARNEQFF TGTGCCAGCAGCTTGGGAGGTGGGGGGGCTAGGAATGAGCAGTTCTTC
TRBJ1-2 TRBV4-3 NA NA CASSLDARSRYGYTF TGCGCCAGCAGCCTCGATGCCCGGTCACGCTATGGCTACACCTTC
TRBJ2-4 TRBV11-1 NA TRBD1 CASSIGQGGLNIQYF TGTGCCAGCAGCATCGGACAGGGGGGACTGAACATTCAGTACTTC
TRBJ2-7 TRBV7-6 NA TRBD1 CASSPGQLASYEQYF TGTGCCAGCAGCCCGGGACAGCTTGCGTCCTACGAGCAGTACTTC
TRBJ2-5 TRBV18 NA TRBD1 CASSPPWDRGRGETQYF TGTGCCAGCTCACCACCGTGGGACAGGGGGCGCGGCGAGACCCAGTACTTC
TRBJ2-3 TRBV7-3 once TRBD2 CASSSGGGATDTQYF TGTGCCAGCAGCTCGGGCGGGGGGGCAACAGATACGCAGTATTTT
TRBJ2-5 TRBV5-1 NA NA CASRLGGQLESRETQYF TGCGCCAGCAGGTTGGGGGGGCAACTTGAATCGAGGGAGACCCAGTACTTC
TRBJ1-2 TRBV10-3 NA TRBD1 CAISGVTGVGYTF TGTGCCATCAGTGGTGTGACAGGGGTTGGCTACACCTTC
TRBJ2-5 TRBV2 once TRBD2 CASSLAGGTETQYF TGTGCCAGCAGTTTGGCGGGGGGGACGGAGACCCAGTACTTC
TRBJ2-7 TRBV20-1 NA TRBD2 CSASGLAGGSYEQYF TGCAGTGCTAGTGGGCTAGCGGGGGGTTCCTACGAGCAGTACTTC
TRBJ2-2 TRBV2 NA NA CASRGGRVNTGELFF TGTGCCAGCAGGGGGGGACGGGTGAACACCGGGGAGCTGTTTTTT
TRBJ1-2 TRBV19 few NA CASSIRMTAIISYTF TGTGCCAGTAGTATTCGGATGACAGCGATCATAAGCTACACCTTC